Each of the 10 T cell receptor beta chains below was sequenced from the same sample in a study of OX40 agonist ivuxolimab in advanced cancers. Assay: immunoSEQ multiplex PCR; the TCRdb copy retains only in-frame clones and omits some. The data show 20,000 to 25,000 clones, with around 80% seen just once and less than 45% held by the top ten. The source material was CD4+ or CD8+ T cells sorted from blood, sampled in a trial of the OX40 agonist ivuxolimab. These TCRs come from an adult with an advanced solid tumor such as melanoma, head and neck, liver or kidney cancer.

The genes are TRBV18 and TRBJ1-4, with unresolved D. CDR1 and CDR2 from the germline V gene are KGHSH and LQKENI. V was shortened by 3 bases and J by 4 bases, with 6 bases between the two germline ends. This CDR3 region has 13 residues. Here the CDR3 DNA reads TGTGCCAGCTCACCGGGCTTTAATGAAAAACTGTTTTTT. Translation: CASSPGFNEKLFF.

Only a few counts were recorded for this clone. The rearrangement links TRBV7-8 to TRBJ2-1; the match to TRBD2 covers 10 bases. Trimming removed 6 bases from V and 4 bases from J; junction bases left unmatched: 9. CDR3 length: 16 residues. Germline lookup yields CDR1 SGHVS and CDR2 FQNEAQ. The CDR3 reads CASSRALAGGYNEQFF. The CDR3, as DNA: TGTGCCAGCAGTCGCGCCTTAGCGGGAGGTTACAATGAGCAGTTCTTC.

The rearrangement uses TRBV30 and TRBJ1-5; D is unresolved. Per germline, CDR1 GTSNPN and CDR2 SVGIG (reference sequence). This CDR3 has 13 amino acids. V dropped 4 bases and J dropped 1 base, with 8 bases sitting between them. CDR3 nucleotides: TGTGCCTGGAAGGGTAGCAGCAATCAGCCCCAGCATTTT. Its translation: CAWKGSSNQPQHF.

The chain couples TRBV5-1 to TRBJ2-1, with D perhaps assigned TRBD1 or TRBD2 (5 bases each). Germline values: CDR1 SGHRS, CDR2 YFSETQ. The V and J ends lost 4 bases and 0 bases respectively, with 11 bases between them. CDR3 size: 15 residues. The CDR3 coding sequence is TGCGCCAGCAGCCTCCCAGGGACCTCCTACAATGAGCAGTTCTTC. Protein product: CASSLPGTSYNEQFF. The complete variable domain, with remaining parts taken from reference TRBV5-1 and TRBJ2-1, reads KAGVTQTPRYLIKTRGQQVTLSCSPISGHRSVSWYQQTPGQGLQFLFEYFSETQRNKGNFPGRFSGRQFSNSRSEMNVSTLELGDSALYLCASSLPGTSYNEQFFGPGTRLTVL.

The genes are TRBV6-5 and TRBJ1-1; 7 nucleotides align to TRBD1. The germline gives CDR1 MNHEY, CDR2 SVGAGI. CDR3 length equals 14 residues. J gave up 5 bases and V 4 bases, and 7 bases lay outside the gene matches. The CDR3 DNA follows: TGTGCCAGCAGTTTCCCTACAGGGGAAACTGAAGCTTTCTTT. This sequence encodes CASSFPTGETEAFF.

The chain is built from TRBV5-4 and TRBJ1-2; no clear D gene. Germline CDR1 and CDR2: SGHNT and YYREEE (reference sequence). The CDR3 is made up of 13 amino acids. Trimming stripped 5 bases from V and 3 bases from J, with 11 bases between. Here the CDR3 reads CASRRKDDYGYTF. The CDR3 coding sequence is TGTGCCAGCAGGCGAAAGGACGACTATGGCTACACCTTC.

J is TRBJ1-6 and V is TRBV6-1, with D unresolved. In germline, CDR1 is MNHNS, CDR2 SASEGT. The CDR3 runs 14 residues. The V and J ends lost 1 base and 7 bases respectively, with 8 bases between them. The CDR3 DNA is TGTGCCAGCAGTGAAGGGACCGAGAATTCACCCCTCCACTTT. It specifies CASSEGTENSPLHF.

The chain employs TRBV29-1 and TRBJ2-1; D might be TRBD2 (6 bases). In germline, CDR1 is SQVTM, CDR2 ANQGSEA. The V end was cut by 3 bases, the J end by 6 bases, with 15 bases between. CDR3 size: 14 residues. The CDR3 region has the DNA TGCAGCGTTGAGGCCCAGGGACTGGTCAATGAGCAGTTCTTC. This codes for CSVEAQGLVNEQFF.

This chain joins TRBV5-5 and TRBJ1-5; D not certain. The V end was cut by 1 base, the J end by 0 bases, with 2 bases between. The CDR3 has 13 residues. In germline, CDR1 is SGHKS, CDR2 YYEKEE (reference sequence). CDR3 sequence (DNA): TGTGCCAGCAGCTTGAGTAGCAATCAGCCCCAGCATTTT. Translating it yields CASSLSSNQPQHF. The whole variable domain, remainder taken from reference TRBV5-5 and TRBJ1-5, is DAGVTQSPTHLIKTRGQQVTLRCSPISGHKSVSWYQQVLGQGPQFIFQYYEKEERGRGNFPDRFSARQFPNYSSELNVNALLLGDSALYLCASSLSSNQPQHFGDGTRLSIL.

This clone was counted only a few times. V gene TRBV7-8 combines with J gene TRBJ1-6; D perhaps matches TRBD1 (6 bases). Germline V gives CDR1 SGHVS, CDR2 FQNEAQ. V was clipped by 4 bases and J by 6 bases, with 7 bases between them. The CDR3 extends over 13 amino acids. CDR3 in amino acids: CASSSRGNSPLHF. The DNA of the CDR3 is TGTGCCAGCAGCTCCAGGGGTAATTCACCCCTCCACTTT.